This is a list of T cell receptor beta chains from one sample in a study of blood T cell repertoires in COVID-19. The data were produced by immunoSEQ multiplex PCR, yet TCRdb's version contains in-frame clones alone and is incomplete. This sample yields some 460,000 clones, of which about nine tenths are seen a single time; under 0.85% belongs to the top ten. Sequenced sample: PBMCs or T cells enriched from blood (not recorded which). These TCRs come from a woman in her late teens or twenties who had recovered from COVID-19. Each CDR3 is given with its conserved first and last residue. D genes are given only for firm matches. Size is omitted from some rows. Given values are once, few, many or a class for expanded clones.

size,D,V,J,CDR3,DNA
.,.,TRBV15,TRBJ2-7,CATSRVGLNEQYF,TGTGCCACCAGCAGAGTGGGGCTCAACGAGCAGTACTTC
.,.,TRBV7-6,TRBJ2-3,CASRSGADTQYF,TGTGCCAGCAGGTCGGGGGCAGATACGCAGTATTTT
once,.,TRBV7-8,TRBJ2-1,CASSPSRGTPYNEQFF,TGTGCCAGCAGCCCATCGCGGGGTACCCCCTACAATGAGCAGTTCTTC
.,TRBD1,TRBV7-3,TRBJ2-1,CASSSYQGASYNEQFF,TGTGCCAGCAGCTCATATCAGGGGGCGAGCTACAATGAGCAGTTCTTC
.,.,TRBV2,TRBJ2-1,CASSGQVVGNEQFF,TGTGCCAGCAGTGGGCAGGTAGTAGGCAATGAGCAGTTCTTC
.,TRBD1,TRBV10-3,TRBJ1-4,CATSGQGLTTNEKLFF,TGTGCCACCTCTGGACAGGGCCTTACAACTAATGAAAAACTGTTTTTT
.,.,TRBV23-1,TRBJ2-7,CASSRRGRPDLSYEQYF,TGCGCCAGCAGTCGGAGGGGGCGACCCGATCTTTCCTACGAGCAGTACTTC
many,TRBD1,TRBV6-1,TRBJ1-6,CASSEAPRPGQGIFSSYNSPLHF,TGTGCCAGCAGTGAAGCCCCCCGTCCGGGACAGGGTATCTTTAGCTCCTATAATTCACCCCTCCACTTT
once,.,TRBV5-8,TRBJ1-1,CASSLGQTSFRTEAFF,TGTGCCAGCAGCTTAGGACAGACTTCCTTTAGGACTGAAGCTTTCTTT
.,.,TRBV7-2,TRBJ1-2,CASSLSGGSNYGYTF,TGTGCCAGCAGCTTAAGCGGAGGGTCTAACTATGGCTACACCTTC
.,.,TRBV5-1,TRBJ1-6,CASSLAGFGSPLHF,TGCGCCAGCAGCTTGGCCGGGTTTGGGTCACCCCTCCACTTT
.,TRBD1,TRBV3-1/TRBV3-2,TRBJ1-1,CASSQDIGTDLNTEAFF,TGTGCCAGCAGCCAAGATATAGGGACAGATTTGAACACTGAAGCTTTCTTT
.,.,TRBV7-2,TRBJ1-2,CASGGAFLYGYTF,TGTGCCAGCGGGGGCGCATTCCTCTATGGCTACACCTTC
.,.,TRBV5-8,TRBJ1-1,CASSRLGGAPNTEAFF,TGTGCCAGCAGCCGGTTAGGGGGGGCCCCTAACACTGAAGCTTTCTTT
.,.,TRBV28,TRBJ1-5,CASSFGGPQHF,TGTGCCAGCAGTTTCGGGGGGCCCCAGCATTTT
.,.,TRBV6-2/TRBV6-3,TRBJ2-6,CASSGSGNSGANVLTF,TGTGCCAGCAGTGGTTCGGGGAACTCTGGGGCCAACGTCCTGACTTTC
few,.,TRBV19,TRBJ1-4,CATPPPGEKLFF,TGTGCCACCCCTCCCCCAGGAGAAAAACTGTTTTTT
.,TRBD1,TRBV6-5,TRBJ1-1,CASSYGGRDRPAFF,TGTGCCAGCAGTTACGGAGGCCGGGACAGGCCAGCTTTCTTT
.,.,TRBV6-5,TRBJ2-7,CASSRNRDEQYF,TGTGCCAGCAGCCGGAACAGGGACGAGCAGTACTTC
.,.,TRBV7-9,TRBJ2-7,CASSSPLAEGLQQYF,TGTGCCAGCAGCTCACCCTTAGCGGAGGGTCTCCAGCAGTACTTC
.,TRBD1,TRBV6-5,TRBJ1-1,CATPRTGNTEAFF,TGTGCCACCCCGAGGACAGGGAACACTGAAGCTTTCTTT
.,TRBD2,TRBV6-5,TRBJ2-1,CASSQRGGQKNEQFF,TGTGCCAGCAGTCAGCGGGGGGGCCAGAAAAATGAGCAGTTCTTC
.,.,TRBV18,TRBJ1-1,CASSPGQLKNTEAFF,TGTGCCAGCTCACCTGGACAGCTTAAAAACACTGAAGCTTTCTTT
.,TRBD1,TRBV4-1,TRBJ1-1,CASSLDRGGTEAFF,TGCGCCAGCAGCCTAGACAGGGGCGGCACTGAAGCTTTCTTT
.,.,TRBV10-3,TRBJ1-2,CAISPSQGLIYGYTF,TGTGCCATCAGTCCCTCTCAGGGGTTGATCTATGGCTACACCTTC
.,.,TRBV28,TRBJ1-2,CASSLKSAGPVGYTF,TGTGCCAGCAGTTTGAAGTCCGCTGGGCCGGTCGGCTACACCTTC
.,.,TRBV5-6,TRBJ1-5,CASSLRGGESPNQPQHF,TGTGCCAGCAGCTTACGAGGGGGGGAATCGCCCAATCAGCCCCAGCATTTT
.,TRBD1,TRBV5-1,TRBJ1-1,CASSPGQGWTEAFF,TGCGCCAGCAGCCCAGGACAGGGATGGACTGAAGCTTTCTTT
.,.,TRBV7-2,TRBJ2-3,CASSFRQSTDTQYF,TGTGCCAGCAGCTTTCGACAGAGCACAGATACGCAGTATTTT
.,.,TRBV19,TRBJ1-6,CASRTIGSSYNSPLHF,TGTGCCAGTCGCACGATTGGGAGCTCCTATAATTCACCCCTCCACTTT
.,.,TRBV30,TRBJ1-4,CAWSAGLNEKLFF,TGTGCCTGGAGTGCAGGTCTTAATGAAAAACTGTTTTTT
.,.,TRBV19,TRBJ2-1,CASSIGGSKSYNEQFF,TGTGCCAGTAGTATAGGGGGCAGTAAATCCTACAATGAGCAGTTCTTC
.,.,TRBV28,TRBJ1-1,CASAGVTEAFF,TGTGCCAGCGCCGGGGTCACTGAAGCTTTCTTT
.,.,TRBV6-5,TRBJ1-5,CASSYRGQHRTSPQHF,TGTGCCAGCAGTTACCGCGGACAGCATCGAACATCGCCCCAGCATTTT
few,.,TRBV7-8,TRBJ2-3,CASSFPSAGSAWTDTQYF,TGTGCCAGCAGCTTTCCCTCGGCGGGTTCCGCGTGGACAGATACGCAGTATTTT
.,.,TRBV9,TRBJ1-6,CASSYKQGPEDLHF,TGTGCCAGCAGTTACAAACAGGGCCCGGAGGACCTCCACTTT
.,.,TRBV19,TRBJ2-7,CASSIRGGAGVPYEQYF,TGTGCCAGTAGTATAAGAGGAGGGGCCGGGGTCCCTTACGAGCAGTACTTC
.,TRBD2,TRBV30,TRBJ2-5,CAWSVGASGPGTQYF,TGTGCCTGGAGTGTAGGGGCTAGCGGGCCAGGGACCCAGTACTTC
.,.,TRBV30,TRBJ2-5,CAWSVGQKETQYF,TGTGCCTGGAGTGTAGGACAGAAAGAGACCCAGTACTTC
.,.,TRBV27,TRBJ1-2,CASSRGLANYGYTF,TGTGCCAGCAGCAGGGGCCTAGCTAACTATGGCTACACCTTC
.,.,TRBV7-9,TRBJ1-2,CASSLAVQIQGEGGYTF,TGTGCCAGCAGCTTAGCGGTCCAGATACAGGGAGAGGGTGGCTACACCTTC
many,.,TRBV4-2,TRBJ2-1,CASSQAGTGAHNEQFF,TGTGCCAGCAGCCAGGCGGGGACTGGGGCCCACAATGAGCAGTTCTTC
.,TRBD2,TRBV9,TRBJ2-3,CASSAGGGVVTDTQYF,TGTGCCAGCAGCGCGGGGGGTGGGGTCGTCACAGATACGCAGTATTTT
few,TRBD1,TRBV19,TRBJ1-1,CASSIQGARAFF,TGTGCCAGTAGTATACAGGGGGCTCGAGCTTTCTTT
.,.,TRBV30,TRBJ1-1,CAWSPQNTEAFF,TGTGCCTGGAGTCCCCAAAACACTGAAGCTTTCTTT
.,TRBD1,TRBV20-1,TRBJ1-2,CSAATGPGYTF,TGCAGTGCCGCGACAGGGCCTGGCTACACCTTC
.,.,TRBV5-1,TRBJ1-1,CASSLAPGGNTEAFF,TGCGCCAGCAGCTTGGCCCCAGGTGGGAACACTGAAGCTTTCTTT
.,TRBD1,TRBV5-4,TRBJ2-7,CARSSHRDRAHEQYF,TGTGCCAGAAGTTCACACCGGGACAGGGCCCACGAGCAGTACTTC